These 10 T cell receptor beta chains share one sample of origin, sequenced in a study of blood T cell repertoires in COVID-19. Measured with immunoSEQ multiplex PCR; TCRdb has only the in-frame clones, and not every one. The sample includes roughly 190,000 clones, 87% seen only once; the top ten take about 22%. Specimen: peripheral blood. These receptors were obtained from a man between 60 and 70 years old with active or convalescent COVID-19.

The chain employs TRBV2 and TRBJ2-2; D is perhaps TRBD1 (6 bases). Trimming took 6 bases from V and 6 from J, leaving 11 bases between them. The germline gives CDR1 SNHLY, CDR2 FYNNEI. CDR3 length: 13 amino acids. This chain's CDR3 is CASSVQGSGELFF. For the CDR3, the DNA is TGTGCCAGCAGCGTACAGGGTTCCGGGGAGCTGTTTTTT.

The CDR3 nucleotides read TGCAGCGCCGCGGGACAGGGGGCTGGGGAGCTGTTTTTT. Residues: CSAAGQGAGELFF. The chain has TRBV29-1 and TRBJ2-2, with 12 bases aligning to TRBD1. Losses at the gene ends were 7 bases for V and 8 bases for J; bases not matched to a gene: 5. This CDR3 is 13 amino acids long. Germline V gene lookup returns CDR1 SQVTM and CDR2 ANQGSEA.

CDR3 in amino acids: CATLPGVSGYTF. The DNA of the CDR3 is TGTGCCACCCTCCCAGGGGTGTCCGGCTACACCTTC. The chain employs TRBV6-5 and TRBJ1-2, with a weak D call TRBD1 (6 bases). The CDR3 runs to 12 residues. Germline lookup yields CDR1 MNHEY and CDR2 SVGAGI. V shed 10 bases and J shed 8 bases, with 17 bases lying between them.

The chain carries TRBV18 and TRBJ1-1, with D possibly TRBD1 on 5 matching bases. Germline-derived CDR1 and CDR2 are KGHSH and LQKENI. The CDR3 is 13 residues long. V lost 0 bases and J 6 bases, leaving 8 bases between the germline ends. CDR3 in DNA: TGTGCCAGCTCACCACCTCCAGGGTCTGAAGCTTTCTTT. This sequence encodes CASSPPPGSEAFF.

The rearrangement links TRBV11-2 to TRBJ1-6; D is uncertain. CDR1 is SGHAT, CDR2 FQNNGV, per germline. The CDR3 has 14 amino acids. Trimming cost V 5 bases and J 2 bases, with 7 bases left between them. The DNA for the CDR3 is TGTGCCAGCAGCGAGGGCACCTATAATTCACCCCTCCACTTT. Translating it yields CASSEGTYNSPLHF.

The V and J genes are TRBV10-3 and TRBJ1-5, with 9 bases lining up with TRBD1. V was clipped by 6 bases and J by 4 bases; unmatched bases: 1. The germline CDR1 and CDR2 sequences are ENHRY and SYGVKD. This CDR3 comprises 13 residues. The CDR3 is CAISGTGNQPQHF. CDR3 DNA: TGTGCCATCAGCGGGACAGGGAATCAGCCCCAGCATTTT.

This clone has just one count. The rearrangement joins TRBV19 to TRBJ1-5; D not certain. This CDR3 region has 13 residues. Per the germline V gene, CDR1 is LNHDA and CDR2 is SQIVND (reference sequence). V was trimmed by 4 bases and J by 3 bases, leaving 7 bases between them. The CDR3 DNA is TGTGCCAGTAGTAGGAGCTACAATCAGCCCCAGCATTTT. It is translated as CASSRSYNQPQHF.

This chain connects TRBV6-1 to TRBJ1-4; no reliable D call. The CDR3 length is 14 residues. The V end was cut by 3 bases, the J end by 3 bases, with 8 bases between. The germline CDR1 and CDR2 sequences are MNHNS and SASEGT. The CDR3 spells CASSDQISNEKLFF. The CDR3 DNA reads TGTGCCAGCAGTGATCAAATTTCTAATGAAAAACTGTTTTTT.

The J gene is TRBJ2-1, the V gene TRBV9; TRBD2 agrees at 10 bases. Germline CDR1 reads SGDLS; CDR2 reads YYNGEE. CDR3 length equals 15 residues. Losses at the gene ends were 3 bases for V and 3 bases for J; bases not matched to a gene: 3. The CDR3 DNA sequence: TGTGCCAGCAGCGCTAGCGGGGGCCGCTACAATGAGCAGTTCTTC. As protein: CASSASGGRYNEQFF.

This chain links TRBV21-1 with TRBJ1-2; TRBD1, the D gene given by the table, was not confirmed from the DNA. TRBV21-1 is a listed pseudogene. This CDR3 has 16 amino acids. As DNA, the CDR3 is TGTGCCAGCAGCAACGCGGGACAGGCTGCTAACTATGGCTACACCTTC. This sequence encodes CASSNAGQAANYGYTF.